The entry below describes one TCR beta chain. No count is recorded, yet this clonotype rates as medium-sized (0.01 to 0.1%) from its frequency. What this receptor recognizes is not known. Sequencer: NextSeq 550. The Human TCR Profiling Kit (MiLaboratory) was used to prepare UMI-labeled 5' RACE TRB cDNA libraries. cDNA synthesis used the entire amount of extracted RNA, and PCR amplification then used the entire amount of cDNA produced. Libraries were prepared in parallel using an identical number of PCR cycles. From the authors' description of their analysis: MIGEC and MiXCR extracted about 53,000 +/- 10,000 unique UMI-labeled TRB cDNA molecules per library, requiring at least two reads per UMI. On average, about 40,000 +/- 10,000 functional in-frame TRB CDR3 nucleotide clonotypes lacking stop codons were found per library. After downsampling to 5000 UMI-labeled TRB molecules per sample, diversity metrics, including normalized Shannon-Wiener and Chao1, were computed in VDJtools. Clonotype-size-weighted physicochemical properties of the central five CDR3 residues (interaction energy, strength, volume and Kidera factor 4) were computed in VDJtools. TCRdb reprocessed the public reads and reports one entry per CDR3 protein sequence, without DNA. These V and J calls originate from TCRdb's pipeline instead of the authors' own analysis. The sample's table lists a count of tens of thousands of distinct CDR3 sequences. Approximately 1.5% of the sample goes to the ten largest clones.

The data stem from a study of CXCR3-negative and CXCR3-positive naive CD8 T cells (dated by TCRdb to the late 2010s). Background for the entire study: In total, 130 million or so TRB reads were obtained, which works out to roughly 1.5 +/- 0.3 million reads per library. Data from some twelve donors, pooled across two independent experiments, went into the diversity and physicochemical repertoire analyses. For the TRBV-TRBJ cluster analysis, the naive subsets came from a handful of donors, while the memory cells came from 3 donors. What the study reported, not specific to this receptor: Similar TRBV-TRBJ usage was shown by naive CXCR3-negative and CXCR3-positive cells from the same donor, whereas distinct patterns were shown by memory cells. Repertoire diversity was comparably high in both naive subsets but much lower in memory CD8+ T cells. TRB CDR3s from CXCR3-positive naive cells showed higher hydrophobicity (lower Kidera factor 4), lower energy, and higher strength and volume indices than CXCR3-negative naive cells. Freshly isolated PBMCs were used for most assays because CXCR3 expression went down partially after cryopreservation. Surface CD5, linked to self-reactivity in mice, was comparable between naive subsets; TCR interaction strength was therefore also inferred from TRB CDR3 physicochemical properties.

For each CD8+ T cell subset, flow sorting was done in triplicate, and 300,000 or so cells per subset went directly into RLT lysis buffer. Naive CD8+ T cells were defined stringently as CD45RO-CCR7+CD27+CD95- to exclude memory contaminants. Peripheral blood mononuclear cells were isolated from buffy coats by standard density gradient centrifugation. A FACSAria III was used to flow-sort naive CXCR3-negative and CXCR3-positive CD8+ T cells. An RNeasy Mini Kit was used to extract total RNA from the sorted cells. According to the germline V gene (reference sequence), CDR1 reads DFQATT and CDR2 reads SNEGSKA. The CDR3 covers 14 residues, taking in both the cysteine and the phenylalanine. No DNA appears here.

This TCR derives from a human donor in good health. Some clones in this sample may be carry-over from other donors' samples. In this chain, TRBV20-1 is recombined with TRBJ1-6. Sequencing was performed on naive CXCR3- CD8+ T cells from blood. Read against the paper, the sample's cell subset or site label means: CD45RO-CCR7+CD27+CD95- naive CD8+ T cells lacking CXCR3 (TNR3-). Here the CDR3 is given as CSARRRESGSPLHF.